The rows below give T cell receptor beta chains drawn from one sample of a study of response to subunit inactivated influenza vaccine. TCRdb reanalysed the RT-PCR reads using MiXCR and keeps one entry per CDR3 protein. Of roughly 500,000 distinct CDR3 sequences listed, 20% to 25% are singletons. These data also featured in a second study, about T cells expressing NK-cell markers.

Specimen: CD4+ T cells sorted from PBMCs, collected roughly 12 days after vaccination. The receptor set was obtained from a man aged 50-59 years who received an inactivated influenza vaccine. The conserved cysteine and the conserved F or W are not part of the CDR3 here. The order of the fields is J gene, V gene, CDR3 protein.

TRBJ1-6	TRBV5-5	ASSLDSPLH
TRBJ2-1	TRBV12-3/TRBV12-4	ASSLVPRTSGYNSYNEQF
TRBJ2-3	TRBV6-2/TRBV6-3	ASRSPGAGGPRDTQY
TRBJ2-1	TRBV12-3/TRBV12-4	ASSLSGRRADEQF
TRBJ1-2	TRBV12-3/TRBV12-4	ASSFSVGGDGYT
TRBJ2-5	TRBV20-1	SAGAWRGETQY
TRBJ1-5	TRBV5-5	ASSWGQGGQPQH
TRBJ1-1	TRBV20-1	SATRQIEAF
TRBJ2-1	TRBV20-1	SASLGQRDNEQF
TRBJ2-1	TRBV28	ASTIRQGEQF
TRBJ2-7	TRBV6-2/TRBV6-3	ASSFSDYGEEQY
TRBJ2-7	TRBV24-1	ATSDPTLSEQY
TRBJ2-2	TRBV20-1	SAFTGTSAGELF
TRBJ2-2	TRBV7-8	ASSLALAGEIGELF
TRBJ1-4	TRBV10-3	AISESGESGEKLF
TRBJ1-6	TRBV25-1	ASSATGSATTLH
TRBJ1-1	TRBV7-8	ASSPRVDTEAF
TRBJ2-7	TRBV7-2	ASSVAGLLTYEQY
TRBJ2-1	TRBV5-1	ASSSRLSYNEQF
TRBJ1-5	TRBV20-1	SAAGQGRAGQPQH
TRBJ2-2	TRBV6-2/TRBV6-3	ASKPRQGIGTGELF
TRBJ2-7	TRBV20-1	SVQDLGDYPYEQY
TRBJ2-3	TRBV7-6	ASSLAVVPTDTQY
TRBJ2-1	TRBV7-3	ASSLAGVNNEQF
TRBJ2-3	TRBV11-2	ASSSRLAGGLLDTQY
TRBJ2-1	TRBV7-9	ASSLLMGPHNEQF
TRBJ1-1	TRBV7-2	ASSLQGPRAEAF
TRBJ2-1	TRBV7-2	ASSDNSLGEQF
TRBJ1-1	TRBV12-3/TRBV12-4	ATSFSTGVNTEAF
TRBJ2-3	TRBV9	ASSPRALGTDTQY
TRBJ2-5	TRBV11-2	ASSRIGGGETQY